This T cell receptor beta chain appears in the sequencing data of a study of beta chain features in type 1 diabetes. Study-wide background: Patients did not differ from healthy donors in age, gender or cell yield.

Study results and limitations: All four CD4+ subsets from Type 1 diabetes patients carried moderately but significantly shorter TCRB CDR3s.

Every bit of the isolated RNA underwent reverse transcription, so sequencing read expressed TCRB transcripts. Only in-frame clones appear in the TCRdb table, and some are missing; sequencing was by immunoSEQ multiplex PCR. Of roughly 150,000 clones in the sample, approximately 8.8% were seen once. This clone was seen a few times. Its antigen remains unknown. CDR1 and CDR2 (germline): SNHLY, FYNNEI. This CDR3 is built from 14 residues. V gave up 6 bases and J gave up 3 bases, with 14 bases separating them. Every participating donor gave one draw, a heparinised blood sample averaging about 116 mL. CD45RO/CCR7/CD25/CD127/CD95/CD27 staining was used to isolate CD4+ naive, central memory, regulatory and stem cell-like memory cells by sorting. Post-sort purity exceeded 98% for all sorted populations.

This clonotype was obtained from a woman aged 25 to 45 with type 1 diabetes. Sequencing input: central memory CD4+ T cells from blood. V gene TRBV2 combines with J gene TRBJ2-5; TRBD1 is a possible D gene (6 bases). The CDR3 region is CASRPTGTKETQYF. The CDR3 bases are TGTGCCAGCAGACCAACCGGGACAAAAGAGACCCAGTACTTC.